The rows below give T cell receptor beta chains drawn from one sample of a study of Ad26.COV2.S vaccination and SARS-CoV-2 variants. Clones were sequenced by immunoSEQ multiplex PCR, and TCRdb holds only the in-frame ones, with some missing. This repertoire shows around 450,000 clones, 80% to 90% found once; its top ten account for approximately 1.7%. Source: peripheral blood, taken in a trial of Ad26.COV2.S vaccine versus placebo. The receptors come from a person between 18 and 59 years old who received the Ad26.COV2.S COVID-19 vaccine or a placebo. Each CDR3 is given with its conserved first and last residue. A D gene is named only where the DNA matches it firmly. Rows may omit the clone size; those that give it use once, few, many or a size class.

TRBV5-5	.	TRBJ1-1	.	TGTGCCAGCAGCTCGGGAGTTCAGGGCACTGAAGCTTTCTTT	CASSSGVQGTEAFF
TRBV6-2/TRBV6-3	.	TRBJ2-1	TRBD2	TGTGCCAGCAGTAAGCGGACTAGCGGTGACAATGAGCAGTTCTTC	CASSKRTSGDNEQFF
TRBV9	.	TRBJ2-3	.	TGTGCCAGCAGCGTAGGAGGAGATACGCAGTATTTT	CASSVGGDTQYF
TRBV27	.	TRBJ2-1	TRBD1	TGTGCCAGCGGCATACAGGGGGCCTACAATGAGCAGTTCTTC	CASGIQGAYNEQFF
TRBV18	once	TRBJ1-5	.	TGTGCCAGCTCACGGGATACCAGCAATCAGCCCCAGCATTTT	CASSRDTSNQPQHF
TRBV11-1	.	TRBJ2-7	.	TGTGCCAGCAGCCCGAACGAGATCGAGCAGTACTTC	CASSPNEIEQYF
TRBV7-2	once	TRBJ2-5	.	TGTGCCAGCAGGCGAACTAGCTCGGGAGAGACCCAGTACTTC	CASRRTSSGETQYF
TRBV18	.	TRBJ2-7	.	TGTGCCAGCTCCCCATACGATGGGGGGTACGAGCAGTACTTC	CASSPYDGGYEQYF
TRBV11-2	.	TRBJ2-5	.	TGTGCCAGCAGCTTAGTGTACGGGGAGACCCAGTACTTC	CASSLVYGETQYF
TRBV4-1	.	TRBJ1-2	.	TGCGCCAGCCCCCGGGACAAACTCTATGGCTACACCTTC	CASPRDKLYGYTF
TRBV2	.	TRBJ1-6	TRBD1	TGTGCCAGCAGTTCGCGGACAGGTCCAAAAACGTTCCCCGGCTCCTATAATTCACCCCTCCACTTT	CASSSRTGPKTFPGSYNSPLHF
TRBV6-5	.	TRBJ2-1	.	TGTGCCAGCAGTAAGCTAGGATCCTACAATGAGCAGTTCTTC	CASSKLGSYNEQFF
TRBV19	.	TRBJ1-4	.	TGTGCCAGTAGTATAGGACAGAATGAAAAACTGTTTTTT	CASSIGQNEKLFF
TRBV4-2	.	TRBJ2-5	TRBD2	TGTGCCAGCAGCCCCATAGCGGGGGCGGCGGGGACCCAGTACTTC	CASSPIAGAAGTQYF
TRBV19	.	TRBJ2-1	TRBD2	TGTGCCAGTAGTATAGATCTGGGACTAGCGGGGGCCCCTTCCTACAATGAGCAGTTCTTC	CASSIDLGLAGAPSYNEQFF
TRBV7-9	.	TRBJ2-1	TRBD2	TGTGCCAGCAGCTTTAGCGGGGGGAGCTCCTACAATGAGCAGTTCTTC	CASSFSGGSSYNEQFF
TRBV7-9	.	TRBJ2-7	.	TGTGCCAGCGGCCTTCAGCGGAGGGAGCAGTACTTC	CASGLQRREQYF
TRBV7-9	.	TRBJ2-3	.	TGTGCCAGCAGCTTAGCCGCTTCAGTGGCTATGAATACGCAGTATTTT	CASSLAASVAMNTQYF
TRBV3-1/TRBV3-2	.	TRBJ2-5	.	TGTGCCAGCAGCAGCCGACACCACCAAGAGACCCAGTACTTC	CASSSRHHQETQYF
TRBV5-1	.	TRBJ2-3	.	TGCGCCAGCAGAGGGGGGCCCAAGGAGGATACGCAGTATTTT	CASRGGPKEDTQYF
TRBV6-5	.	TRBJ1-4	.	TGTGCCAGCACCACACAAGGGGAAAAACTGTTTTTT	CASTTQGEKLFF
TRBV19	.	TRBJ1-4	TRBD1	TGTGCCAGTAGGGACAGGGGGAATGAAAAACTGTTTTTT	CASRDRGNEKLFF
TRBV18	.	TRBJ2-1	.	TGTGCCAGCTCATCGGGCGGACATGAGCAGTTCTTC	CASSSGGHEQFF
TRBV4-2	.	TRBJ1-2	.	TGTGCCAGCAGCCAAGCCTCCCAGACAGTTTATGGCTACACCTTC	CASSQASQTVYGYTF
TRBV5-1	.	TRBJ2-7	.	TGCGCCAGCAGCCTGGGAGGGGGCGGCTACGAGCAGTACTTC	CASSLGGGGYEQYF
TRBV6-5	.	TRBJ1-2	.	TGTGCCAGCAGGCTCCTCGGGGCCGCCTATGGCTACACCTTC	CASRLLGAAYGYTF
TRBV4-1	.	TRBJ1-6	.	TGCGCCAGCAGCCAAGACGCAGGGACGGGCTCACCCCTCCACTTT	CASSQDAGTGSPLHF
TRBV18	.	TRBJ1-6	TRBD1	TGTGCCAGCTCACCACAAGAGGGGACAGCGCTTAATTCACCCCTCCACTTT	CASSPQEGTALNSPLHF
TRBV28	.	TRBJ1-3	.	TGTGCCAGCAGTCCGGTACCCAGGGTCTCTGGAAACACCATATATTTT	CASSPVPRVSGNTIYF
TRBV30	.	TRBJ1-5	.	TGTGCCTGGAGCCAGATGGGGGGCGGTCAGCCCCAGCATTTT	CAWSQMGGGQPQHF
TRBV30	once	TRBJ1-6	.	TGTGCCTGGTCGACCGGGGCCTCCGTGAATTCACCCCTCCACTTT	CAWSTGASVNSPLHF
TRBV9	.	TRBJ1-1	.	TGTGCCAGCAGCCCTCGCGGAAACCAGAACACTGAAGCTTTCTTT	CASSPRGNQNTEAFF
TRBV28	once	TRBJ2-7	TRBD2	TGTGCCAGCAGGCGAGAACTAGCGGAACCTGAGCAGTACTTC	CASRRELAEPEQYF
TRBV19	.	TRBJ2-7	TRBD2	TGTGCCAGTAGTATCGGACTAGCGGGAGGGCACGAGCAGTACTTC	CASSIGLAGGHEQYF
TRBV4-1	.	TRBJ2-7	.	TGCGCCAGCAGCCATCGTGGGACTTCCCTCTACGAGCAGTACTTC	CASSHRGTSLYEQYF